This T cell receptor beta chain comes out of a study of T cell responses to AZD1222 COVID-19 vaccine. Findings of the study overall: Researchers report vaccine-associated CD4 TCRs spanning spike, with dominance at 160-218 and 743-854. The study sampled repertoires only after the peak T cell response.

Regarding this clone: Its specificity is not known.

The table came from immunoSEQ multiplex PCR; TCRdb's copy has only in-frame clones and leaves some out. The sample includes over 130,000 clones, roughly 92% of them seen just once. There are 15 residues in the CDR3. Germline V lookup: CDR1 MNHEY, CDR2 SVGAGI. V was trimmed by 0 bases and J by 0 bases, leaving 8 bases between them. The specimen was peripheral blood, collected 28 days after the second AZD1222 dose. The source of this sequence is an adult who received the AZD1222 COVID-19 vaccine. This chain joins TRBV6-5 and TRBJ1-1; D uncertain. The CDR3 DNA follows: TGTGCCAGCAGTTACTCCTACCAAATGAACACTGAAGCTTTCTTT. This translates into CASSYSYQMNTEAFF.